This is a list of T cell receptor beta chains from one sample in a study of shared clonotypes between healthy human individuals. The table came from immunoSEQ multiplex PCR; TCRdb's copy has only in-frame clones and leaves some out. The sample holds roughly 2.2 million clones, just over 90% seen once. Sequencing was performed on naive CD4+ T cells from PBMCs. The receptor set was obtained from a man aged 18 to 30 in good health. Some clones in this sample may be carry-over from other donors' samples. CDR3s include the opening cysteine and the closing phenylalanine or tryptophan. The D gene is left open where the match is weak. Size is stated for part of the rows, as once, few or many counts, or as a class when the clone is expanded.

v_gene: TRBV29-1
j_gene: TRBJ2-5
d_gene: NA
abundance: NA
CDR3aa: CSVTRAPQETQYF
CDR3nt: TGCAGCGTTACCCGCGCCCCACAAGAGACCCAGTACTTC

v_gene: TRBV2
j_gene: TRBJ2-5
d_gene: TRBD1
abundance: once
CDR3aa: CASSLDRGVGETQYF
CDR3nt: TGTGCCAGCAGTCTGGACAGGGGGGTAGGAGAGACCCAGTACTTC

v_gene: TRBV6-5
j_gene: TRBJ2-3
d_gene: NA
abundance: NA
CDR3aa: CASSTSDTQYF
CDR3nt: TGTGCCAGCAGTACGTCAGATACGCAGTATTTT

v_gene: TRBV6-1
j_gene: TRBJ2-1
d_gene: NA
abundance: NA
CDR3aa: CASSVKANNNEQFF
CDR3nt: TGTGCCAGCAGTGTTAAGGCCAACAACAATGAGCAGTTCTTC

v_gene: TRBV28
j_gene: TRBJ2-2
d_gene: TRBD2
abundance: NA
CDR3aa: CASSPSGRATTGELFF
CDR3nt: TGTGCCAGCAGTCCTAGCGGGAGGGCCACCACCGGGGAGCTGTTTTTT

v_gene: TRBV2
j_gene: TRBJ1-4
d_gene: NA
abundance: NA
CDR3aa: CASTRGLSTNEKLFF
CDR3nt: TGTGCCAGCACCCGGGGGCTGTCAACTAATGAAAAACTGTTTTTT

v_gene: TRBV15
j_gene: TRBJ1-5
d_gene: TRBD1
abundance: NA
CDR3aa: CATSRDRNRGIGQPQHF
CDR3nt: TGTGCCACCAGCAGAGATCGGAACAGGGGTATTGGGCAGCCCCAGCATTTT

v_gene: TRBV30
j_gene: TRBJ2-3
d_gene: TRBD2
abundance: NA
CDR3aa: CAWSKGTSGRTTDTQYF
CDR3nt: TGTGCCTGGAGCAAGGGGACTAGCGGGAGGACTACAGATACGCAGTATTTT

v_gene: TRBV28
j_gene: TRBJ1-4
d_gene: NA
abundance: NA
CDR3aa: CASSLWGRWQDANEKLFF
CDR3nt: TGTGCCAGCAGTTTATGGGGGCGGTGGCAGGATGCTAATGAAAAACTGTTTTTT

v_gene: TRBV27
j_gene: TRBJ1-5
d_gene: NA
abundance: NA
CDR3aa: CASSFVGGHSNQPQHF
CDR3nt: TGTGCCAGCAGTTTTGTAGGCGGCCATAGCAATCAGCCCCAGCATTTT

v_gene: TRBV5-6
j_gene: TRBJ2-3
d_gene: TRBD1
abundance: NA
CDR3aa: CASSFGLGTGGTDTQYF
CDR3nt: TGTGCCAGCAGCTTCGGCTTGGGGACAGGGGGCACTGATACGCAGTATTTT

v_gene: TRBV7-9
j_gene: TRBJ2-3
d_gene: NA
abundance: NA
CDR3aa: CASTSTKGQYF
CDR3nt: TGTGCCAGCACCTCGACGAAAGGGCAGTATTTT

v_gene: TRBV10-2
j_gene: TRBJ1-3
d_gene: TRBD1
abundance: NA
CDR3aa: CASSEEGASGNTIYF
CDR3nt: TGCGCCAGCAGTGAGGAGGGGGCTTCTGGAAACACCATATATTTT

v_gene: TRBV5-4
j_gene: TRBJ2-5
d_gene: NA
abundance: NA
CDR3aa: CASSGAQETQYF
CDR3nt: TGTGCCAGCAGTGGTGCGCAAGAGACCCAGTACTTC

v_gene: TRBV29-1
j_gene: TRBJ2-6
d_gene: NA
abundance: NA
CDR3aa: CSVVGSGANVLTF
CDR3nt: TGCAGCGTTGTAGGCTCTGGGGCCAACGTCCTGACTTTC

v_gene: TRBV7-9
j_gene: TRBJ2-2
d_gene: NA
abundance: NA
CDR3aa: CASSLAPGFNGELFF
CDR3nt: TGTGCCAGCAGCTTAGCGCCGGGTTTTAACGGGGAGCTGTTTTTT

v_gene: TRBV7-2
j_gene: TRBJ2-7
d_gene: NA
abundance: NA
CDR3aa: CASSFDEQYF
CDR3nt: TGTGCCAGCAGCTTTGACGAGCAGTACTTC

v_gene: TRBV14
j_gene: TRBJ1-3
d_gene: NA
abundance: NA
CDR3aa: CASSQEIGNTIYF
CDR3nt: TGTGCCAGCAGCCAAGAAATAGGAAACACCATATATTTT

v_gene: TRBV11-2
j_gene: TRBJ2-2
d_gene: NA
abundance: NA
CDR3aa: CASSVMLNTGELFF
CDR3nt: TGTGCCAGCAGTGTCATGCTGAACACCGGGGAGCTGTTTTTT

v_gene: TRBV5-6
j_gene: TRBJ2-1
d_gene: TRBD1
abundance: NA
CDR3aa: CASSGDRGLNEQFF
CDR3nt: TGTGCCAGCAGTGGGGACAGGGGGCTCAATGAGCAGTTCTTC

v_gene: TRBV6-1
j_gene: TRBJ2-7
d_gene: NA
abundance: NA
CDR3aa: CASSEDSPLISYEQYF
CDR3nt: TGTGCCAGCAGTGAGGACAGCCCTCTTATTTCCTACGAGCAGTACTTC

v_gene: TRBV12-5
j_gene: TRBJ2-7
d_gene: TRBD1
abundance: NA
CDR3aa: CASGAGEQGAVQYF
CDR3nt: TGTGCTAGTGGAGCCGGTGAACAGGGGGCGGTGCAGTACTTC

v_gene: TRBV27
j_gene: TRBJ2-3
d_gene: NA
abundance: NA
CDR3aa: CASSPTTGRVEDTQYF
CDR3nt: TGTGCCAGCAGTCCGACGACAGGACGAGTGGAAGATACGCAGTATTTT

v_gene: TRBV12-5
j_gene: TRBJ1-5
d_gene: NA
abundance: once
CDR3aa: CASGLDNQPQHF
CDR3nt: TGTGCTAGTGGTTTGGACAATCAGCCCCAGCATTTT

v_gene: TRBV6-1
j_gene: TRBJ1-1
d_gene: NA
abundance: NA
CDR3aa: CATMQGMNTEAFF
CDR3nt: TGTGCCACCATGCAGGGGATGAACACTGAAGCTTTCTTT

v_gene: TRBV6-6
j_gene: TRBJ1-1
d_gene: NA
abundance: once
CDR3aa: CASSYAGGNTEAFF
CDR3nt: TGTGCCAGCAGTTACGCCGGCGGGAACACTGAAGCTTTCTTT

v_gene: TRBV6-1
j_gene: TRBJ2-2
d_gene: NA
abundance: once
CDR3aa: CASKFAPEHTGELFF
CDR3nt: TGTGCCAGCAAGTTTGCACCCGAACACACCGGGGAGCTGTTTTTT

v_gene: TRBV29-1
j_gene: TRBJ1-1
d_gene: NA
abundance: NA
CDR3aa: CSGTFGHLRTFF
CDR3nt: TGCAGCGGAACTTTCGGACACCTGAGGACTTTCTTT

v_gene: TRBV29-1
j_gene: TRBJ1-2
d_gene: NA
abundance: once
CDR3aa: CSGGSAYGYTF
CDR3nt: TGCAGCGGGGGCTCCGCCTATGGCTACACCTTC

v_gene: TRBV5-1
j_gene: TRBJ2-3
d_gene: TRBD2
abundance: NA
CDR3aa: CASSLGVAGGPDTQYF
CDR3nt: TGCGCCAGCAGCCTTGGTGTTGCGGGAGGGCCAGATACGCAGTATTTT

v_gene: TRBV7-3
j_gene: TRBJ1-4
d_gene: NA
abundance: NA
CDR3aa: CASSLDRFGKLFF
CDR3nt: TGTGCCAGCAGCTTAGACAGGTTCGGAAAACTGTTTTTT

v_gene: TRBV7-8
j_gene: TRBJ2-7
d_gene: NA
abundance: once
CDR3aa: CASSLERGAYEQYF
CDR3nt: TGTGCCAGCAGCTTAGAACGGGGGGCTTACGAGCAGTACTTC

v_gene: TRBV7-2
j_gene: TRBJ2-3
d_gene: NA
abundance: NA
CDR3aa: CASSLALGGEGTDTQYF
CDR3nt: TGTGCCAGCAGCTTAGCGCTCGGGGGCGAGGGGACAGATACGCAGTATTTT

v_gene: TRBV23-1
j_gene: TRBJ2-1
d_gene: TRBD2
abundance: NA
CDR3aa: CASTHGGLAGGYEQFF
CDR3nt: TGCGCCAGCACCCATGGGGGACTAGCGGGAGGATATGAGCAGTTCTTC

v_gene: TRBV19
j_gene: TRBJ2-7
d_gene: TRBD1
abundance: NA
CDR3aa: CASSPPGTVSYEQYF
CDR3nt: TGTGCCAGTAGTCCTCCCGGGACAGTCTCCTACGAGCAGTACTTC

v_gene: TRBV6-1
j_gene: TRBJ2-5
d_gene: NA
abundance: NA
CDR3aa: CASSDGVILMPPLETQYF
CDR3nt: TGTGCCAGCAGTGATGGGGTAATTTTAATGCCCCCTTTAGAGACCCAGTACTTC

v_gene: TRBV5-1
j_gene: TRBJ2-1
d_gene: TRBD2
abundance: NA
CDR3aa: CASSLGNSGGYNEQFF
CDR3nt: TGCGCCAGCAGCTTGGGGAATAGCGGGGGCTACAATGAGCAGTTCTTC